What follows describes a single T cell receptor (beta chain). Sequenced by immunoSEQ multiplex PCR; TCRdb stores in-frame clones only, minus some. The table lists 80,000 or so clones, roughly nine tenths of them singletons. This record comes from a study of blood T cell repertoires in COVID-19. What was sequenced was peripheral blood. This clonotype was sampled from a man aged 50 to 60 with acute or convalescent COVID-19.

The CDR3 nucleotides read TGTGCCAGCAGCCTCGGACAGGGGGCGCTTAATGAGCAGTTCTTC. It codes for CASSLGQGALNEQFF. V usage is TRBV5-4 and J usage is TRBJ2-1; TRBD1 matches 11 bases. Germline V gene data show CDR1 as SGHNT and CDR2 as YYREEE (reference sequence). J lost 7 bases, V lost 4 bases, and 7 bases had no gene match. This CDR3 is built from 15 residues.